Shown below are 18 T cell receptor beta chains from a single sample sequenced in a study of T cells after yellow fever vaccination. Using its own MiXCR run on the 5' RACE reads, TCRdb lists one record per CDR3 protein. The data show 300,000 to 450,000 distinct CDR3 sequences, 6.2% seen once. Sequenced here: PBMCs, sampled 5 days after the yellow fever booster vaccination. The receptors here all came from a man aged 25-40 years who received the YFV17D yellow fever vaccine.

The V call is TRBV20-1, the J call TRBJ2-1; no reliable D call. CDR3 length: 14 residues. Trimming pared 2 bases from V and 2 bases from J, leaving 10 bases between. The germline V gene encodes CDR1 DFQATT and CDR2 SNEGSKA (reference sequence). CDR3 DNA: TGCAGTGCTAGAACGCCTACTACCTACAATGAGCAGTTCTTC. As protein: CSARTPTTYNEQFF.

This clonotype has at least ten counts. This chain connects TRBV6-2 or TRBV6-3 to TRBJ2-2; TRBD2 matches at 7 bases. The CDR3 is 16 residues long. Trimming removed 0 bases from V and 0 bases from J; junction bases left unmatched: 1. Looked up from germline, CDR1 is MNHEY and CDR2 is SVGEGT. The CDR3 spells CASSYSTSANTGELFF. For the CDR3, the DNA is TGTGCCAGCAGTTACTCTACTAGCGCGAACACCGGGGAGCTGTTTTTT.

V and J are TRBV5-6 and TRBJ2-7; D is possibly TRBD1 (6 bases). V was trimmed by 1 base and J by 0 bases, leaving 11 bases between them. The CDR3 contains 15 residues. Looked up from germline, CDR1 is SGHDT and CDR2 is YYEEEE. CDR3 in amino acids: CASSLWWTVSYEQYF. CDR3 DNA sequence: TGTGCCAGCAGCTTGTGGTGGACAGTCTCCTACGAGCAGTACTTC. The full variable domain, in which reference TRBV5-6 and TRBJ2-7 provide the parts outside the CDR3, is DAGVTQSPTHLIKTRGQQVTLRCSPKSGHDTVSWYQQALGQGPQFIFQYYEEEERQRGNFPDRFSGHQFPNYSSELNVNALLLGDSALYLCASSLWWTVSYEQYFGPGTRLTVT.

The V and J genes are TRBV7-2 and TRBJ2-7, with TRBD2 identical over 13 bases. The ends lost 5 bases at V and 3 bases at J; junction bases unmatched: 4. The CDR3 sequence is 15 residues long. Germline V gene data show CDR1 as SGHTA and CDR2 as FQGNSA. The CDR3 loop is CASSRLAGGVYEQYF. The CDR3 DNA follows: TGTGCCAGCAGCCGACTAGCGGGAGGTGTCTACGAGCAGTACTTC.

The sample holds a few counts of this clonotype. The gene calls are TRBV6-2 or TRBV6-3 and TRBJ2-1, with D maybe TRBD1 (6 bases). Trimming removed 6 bases from V and 4 bases from J, with 10 bases in between. The germline gives CDR1 MNHEY, CDR2 SVGEGT. This CDR3 region has 13 residues. Written as DNA, the CDR3 is TGTGCCAGCAGCATAGGACAGTACAATGAGCAGTTCTTC. This sequence encodes CASSIGQYNEQFF.

In this sample, this clonotype turned up a few times. The chain couples TRBV12-3 or TRBV12-4 to TRBJ2-1; TRBD2 aligns across 8 bases. Trimming cost V 4 bases and J 3 bases; bases outside gene matches: 8. The CDR3 extends over 16 amino acids. The CDR3: CASSSPGLGFYNEQFF. DNA of the CDR3: TGTGCCAGCAGTTCGCCGGGACTAGGTTTCTACAATGAGCAGTTCTTC.

This clonotype was found many times. The chain has TRBV6-1 and TRBJ2-5; D might be TRBD1 (5 bases). Germline CDR1 and CDR2: MNHNS and SASEGT. The V gene lost 5 bases and the J gene lost 5 bases, with 21 bases spanning the gap. The CDR3 sequence is 16 residues long. The CDR3 is CASSPQPGRVWETQYF. In DNA, the CDR3 is TGTGCCAGCAGTCCCCAGCCGGGCAGGGTGTGGGAGACCCAGTACTTC.

This clonotype was counted ten times or more. The CDR3 spells CASSPGRGPTYEQYF. DNA for the CDR3: TGTGCCAGCAGCCCGGGGCGGGGGCCGACCTACGAGCAGTACTTC. The chain employs TRBV7-2 and TRBJ2-7; D perhaps matches TRBD2 (7 bases). V lost 5 bases and J lost 2, with 16 bases in between. The CDR3 consists of 15 residues. CDR1 and CDR2 from the germline V gene are SGHTA and FQGNSA.

In its sample, this clonotype was seen many times. The CDR3 DNA sequence: TGTGCCACCAGCACTTACGTGACAGGGTCGGAGACCCAGTACTTC. Its translation: CATSTYVTGSETQYF. The genes are TRBV15 and TRBJ2-5; 7 positions match TRBD1. The CDR3 is 15 residues long. Trimming cost V 4 bases and J 5 bases; bases outside gene matches: 10. Germline values: CDR1 LNHNV, CDR2 YYDKDF (reference sequence).

The sample holds many counts of this clonotype. The chain combines TRBV12-3 or TRBV12-4 with TRBJ1-1, with TRBD1 matching 9 bases. The CDR3 consists of 15 residues. With 6 bases clipped from V and 4 bases from J, the junction kept 9 bases outside the gene matches. DNA of the CDR3: TGTGCCAGCAGCCGTGGACAGGGGTTGGGCACTGAAGCTTTCTTT. This encodes CASSRGQGLGTEAFF.

The J gene is TRBJ1-5, the V gene TRBV3-1, with D possibly matching TRBD1 (5 bases). V was clipped by 3 bases and J by 0 bases, with 9 bases between them. The germline V gene encodes CDR1 LGHDT and CDR2 YNNKEL (reference sequence). CDR3 size: 15 residues. CDR3 loop: CASSQGRDSNQPQHF. CDR3 DNA sequence: TGTGCCAGCAGCCAGGGCAGGGATAGCAATCAGCCCCAGCATTTT.

This clonotype was picked up a small number of times. The rearrangement links TRBV20-1 to TRBJ2-5, with TRBD2 matching 9 bases. This CDR3 has 15 amino acids. The junction had 5 bases not matched to a gene; V was cut back by 1 base and J by 2 bases. Per the germline V gene, CDR1 is DFQATT and CDR2 is SNEGSKA (reference sequence). CDR3 nucleotide sequence: TGCAGTGCTAGAGTAGCGGGAGTTGGGCAAGAGACCCAGTACTTC. Its translation is CSARVAGVGQETQYF.

The table lists this clonotype with a few counts. The chain employs TRBV12-3 or TRBV12-4 and TRBJ2-5, with D possibly TRBD1 on 5 matching bases. Trimming cost V 4 bases and J 2 bases, with 11 bases left between them. The CDR3 has 14 amino acids. This CDR3 reads CASSSKGPQETQYF. CDR3 DNA: TGTGCCAGCAGTTCCAAGGGGCCACAAGAGACCCAGTACTTC.

The CDR3 coding sequence is TGCAGTGCTAGAGGACGGCCGGGGCATAGTGGTACCTACGAGCAGTACTTC. This gives the protein CSARGRPGHSGTYEQYF. The chain uses TRBV20-1 and TRBJ2-7; D possibly uses TRBD1 or TRBD2 (5 bases each). Germline V CDR1 and CDR2: DFQATT, SNEGSKA (reference sequence). CDR3 length: 17 amino acids. Trimming took off 1 base at V and 2 bases at J, with 21 bases between the two ends.

In this sample, this clonotype turned up a few times. This chain connects TRBV20-1 to TRBJ2-7; possibly TRBD1 or TRBD2 for D (5 bases each). Trimming removed 3 bases at V and 5 bases at J, with 20 bases between. This CDR3 spans 15 amino acids. The V gene's germline CDR1 is DFQATT and CDR2 SNEGSKA (reference sequence). In DNA, the CDR3 is TGCAGTGCTAGGGCCCCCGGGGCTAGGGTACACGAGCAGTACTTC. Protein: CSARAPGARVHEQYF.

This clonotype turned up a few times. CDR3 sequence (DNA): TGTGCCAGCAGCTTTCGTTTAGATGAGCAGTTCTTC. The encoded protein is CASSFRLDEQFF. This chain uses TRBV5-6 with TRBJ2-1; D call uncertain. Germline V gene sequence: CDR1 SGHDT, CDR2 YYEEEE. Trimming removed 2 bases at V and 8 bases at J, with 8 bases between. The CDR3 runs 12 residues.

The table lists this clonotype with many counts. This chain joins TRBV5-1 and TRBJ2-1; the match to TRBD2 covers 8 bases. Germline-derived CDR1 and CDR2 are SGHRS and YFSETQ. The CDR3 totals 15 residues. V lost 0 bases, J lost 2 bases, and 1 base stayed unmatched. The CDR3 DNA sequence: TGCGCCAGCAGCTTGGTTAGCGGGACCTACAATGAGCAGTTCTTC. Protein: CASSLVSGTYNEQFF.

This chain uses TRBV12-3 or TRBV12-4 with TRBJ2-6; D is unresolved. V dropped 5 bases and J dropped 1 base, with 9 bases sitting between them. The CDR3 totals 15 residues. In nucleotides, the CDR3 is TGTGCCAGCAGTCCCGCATGGTCTGGGGCCAACGTCCTGACTTTC. Its protein product is CASSPAWSGANVLTF.